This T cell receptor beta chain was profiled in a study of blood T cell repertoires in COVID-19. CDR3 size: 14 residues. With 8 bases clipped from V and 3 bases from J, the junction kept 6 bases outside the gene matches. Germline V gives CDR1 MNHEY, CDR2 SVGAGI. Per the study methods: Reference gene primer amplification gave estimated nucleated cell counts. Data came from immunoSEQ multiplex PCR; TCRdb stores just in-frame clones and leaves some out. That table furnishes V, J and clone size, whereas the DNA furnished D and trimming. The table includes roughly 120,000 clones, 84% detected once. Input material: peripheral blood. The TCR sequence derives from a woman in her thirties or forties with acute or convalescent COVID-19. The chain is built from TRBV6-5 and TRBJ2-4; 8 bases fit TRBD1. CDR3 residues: CASDQGAVKNIQYF. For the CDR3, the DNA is TGTGCCAGCGACCAGGGGGCGGTCAAAAACATTCAGTACTTC.